This is a list of T cell receptor beta chains from one sample in a study of cytomegalovirus exposure and HLA in healthy donors. Libraries were prepared by immunoSEQ multiplex PCR; TCRdb keeps only in-frame clonotypes and omits some of them. This table holds more than 110,000 clones, 79% found once. Sequenced material: PBMCs. These receptors were obtained from a man aged 18-30 years in good health and CMV-seronegative. The conserved cysteine and the conserved F or W are not part of the CDR3 here. A clone size is listed for some rows: how often the clone was seen (once, few, many), or a class if it is expanded.

- TRBV18 ASSPPRLGDSYEQY
few TRBV10-3 AISESNRGQDEQY
- TRBV21-1 ASSTRGQGWDSSYEQY
few TRBV6-5 ASRTGRRTEAF
- TRBV29-1 SILKGANVLT
few TRBV5-5 ASSPRGVVGLGQPQH
- TRBV25-1 ASSPAGNPLEQY
- TRBV4-1 ASSQEETYNEQF
- TRBV5-5 ASSLSSYEQY
- TRBV19 ASHLKGGTDTQY
- TRBV2 ASSEAAGYEQY
- TRBV6-6 ASSYGTVGGYT
- TRBV4-1 ASSRTREETEAF
- TRBV18 ASSHKVRADTQY
- TRBV29-1 SVVSGAGTGELF
- TRBV5-1 ASSPDWGGEKLF
- TRBV5-1 ASSFRTGRSSYNEQF
- TRBV6-5 ASSYSSKQPQH
few TRBV6-6 AIQGDRYYEQY
- TRBV2 ASSTGTNQPQH
- TRBV6-5 ASSYSQGLGSPLH
- TRBV5-1 ASSGGRDRDSNQPQH